These T cell receptor beta chains were read from a single sample in a study of T-cell reconstitution after alpha-beta-depleted transplantation in children. TCRdb recomputed calls from the PCR reads with MiXCR, one row per CDR3 protein. In the table there are more than 300,000 distinct CDR3 sequences, roughly 15% of which are singletons. The material was PBMCs, mostly from graft donor cells, obtained 360 days after TCRalphabeta/CD19-depleted stem cell transplant. Source of these receptors: a male patient under 10 years old who had a stem cell transplant for acute lymphoblastic leukemia, so the T cells may come from the graft donor. CDR3s include the opening cysteine and the closing phenylalanine or tryptophan. The order of the fields is D gene, J gene, clone size, V gene, CDR3 protein, CDR3 DNA. D genes are given only for firm matches. Size is stated for part of the rows, as once, few or many counts, or as a class when the clone is expanded.

d_gene: TRBD1
j_gene: TRBJ2-7
abundance: -
v_gene: TRBV7-2
CDR3aa: CASSLQGYRGKEQYF
CDR3nt: TGTGCCAGCAGCTTACAGGGATACAGGGGGAAGGAGCAGTACTTC

d_gene: TRBD1
j_gene: TRBJ2-1
abundance: -
v_gene: TRBV20-1
CDR3aa: CSARSGTGFNNEQFF
CDR3nt: TGCAGTGCTAGATCCGGGACAGGGTTTAACAATGAGCAGTTCTTC

d_gene: TRBD2
j_gene: TRBJ2-7
abundance: -
v_gene: TRBV9
CDR3aa: CASSVPLTSAYEQYF
CDR3nt: TGTGCCAGCAGCGTTCCCCTGACTAGCGCCTACGAGCAGTACTTC

d_gene: -
j_gene: TRBJ1-3
abundance: many
v_gene: TRBV12-3/TRBV12-4
CDR3aa: CASRQGLPGNTIYF
CDR3nt: TGTGCCAGCAGACAGGGCCTTCCCGGAAACACCATATATTTT

d_gene: -
j_gene: TRBJ2-1
abundance: -
v_gene: TRBV7-8
CDR3aa: CASSPSLGPGEQFF
CDR3nt: TGTGCCAGCAGCCCCTCCCTAGGTCCGGGTGAGCAGTTCTTC

d_gene: TRBD2
j_gene: TRBJ2-2
abundance: -
v_gene: TRBV4-2
CDR3aa: CASSQLAGGLNTGELFF
CDR3nt: TGTGCCAGCAGCCAATTAGCGGGAGGGCTTAACACCGGGGAGCTGTTTTTT

d_gene: TRBD2
j_gene: TRBJ2-1
abundance: few
v_gene: TRBV4-3
CDR3aa: CASSQHGTSGNEQFF
CDR3nt: TGCGCCAGCAGCCAACACGGGACTAGCGGCAATGAGCAGTTCTTC

d_gene: TRBD1
j_gene: TRBJ2-5
abundance: few
v_gene: TRBV4-1
CDR3aa: CASSQQGTGEETQYF
CDR3nt: TGCGCCAGCAGCCAACAAGGGACAGGGGAAGAGACCCAGTACTTC

d_gene: TRBD1
j_gene: TRBJ2-7
abundance: few
v_gene: TRBV25-1
CDR3aa: CASSELGQGRSYEQYF
CDR3nt: TGTGCCAGCAGTGAATTGGGACAGGGACGCAGCTACGAGCAGTACTTC

d_gene: TRBD1
j_gene: TRBJ2-7
abundance: -
v_gene: TRBV24-1
CDR3aa: CATSGGQGDEQYF
CDR3nt: TGTGCCACCAGTGGGGGACAGGGGGACGAGCAGTACTTC

d_gene: TRBD1
j_gene: TRBJ2-7
abundance: few
v_gene: TRBV9
CDR3aa: CASSPRDSSYEQYF
CDR3nt: TGTGCCAGCAGCCCCCGGGACAGCTCCTACGAGCAGTACTTC

d_gene: -
j_gene: TRBJ1-6
abundance: many
v_gene: TRBV20-1
CDR3aa: CSARGGDYNSPLHF
CDR3nt: TGCAGTGCTAGAGGTGGTGACTATAATTCACCCCTCCACTTT

d_gene: -
j_gene: TRBJ2-1
abundance: many
v_gene: TRBV5-1
CDR3aa: CASSSSGVGYNEQFF
CDR3nt: TGCGCCAGCAGCTCATCGGGAGTAGGGTACAATGAGCAGTTCTTC

d_gene: -
j_gene: TRBJ2-5
abundance: few
v_gene: TRBV27
CDR3aa: CASSDSWYQETQYF
CDR3nt: TGTGCCAGCAGTGACTCGTGGTACCAAGAGACCCAGTACTTC

d_gene: TRBD1
j_gene: TRBJ2-1
abundance: -
v_gene: TRBV3-1
CDR3aa: CASSQFRQGDNEQFF
CDR3nt: TGTGCCAGCAGCCAGTTTAGGCAGGGGGACAATGAGCAGTTCTTC

d_gene: -
j_gene: TRBJ2-3
abundance: many
v_gene: TRBV5-1
CDR3aa: CASSRVPLAADTQYF
CDR3nt: TGCGCCAGCAGCCGAGTACCCCTTGCGGCAGATACGCAGTATTTT

d_gene: TRBD2
j_gene: TRBJ2-1
abundance: many
v_gene: TRBV4-3
CDR3aa: CASSLRPISGRAKTEQFF
CDR3nt: TGCGCCAGCTCCTTGAGGCCCATTAGCGGGAGGGCCAAGACTGAGCAGTTCTTC

d_gene: TRBD2
j_gene: TRBJ2-1
abundance: -
v_gene: TRBV28
CDR3aa: CASNLSGSNSYNEQFF
CDR3nt: TGTGCCAGCAACCTTAGCGGGAGCAACTCCTACAATGAGCAGTTCTTC

d_gene: TRBD1
j_gene: TRBJ1-3
abundance: few
v_gene: TRBV28
CDR3aa: CASTWDSLSGNTIYF
CDR3nt: TGTGCCAGCACCTGGGACAGCCTATCTGGAAACACCATATATTTT

d_gene: -
j_gene: TRBJ2-1
abundance: -
v_gene: TRBV2
CDR3aa: CASGPESSYNEQFF
CDR3nt: TGTGCCAGCGGGCCAGAGAGCTCCTACAATGAGCAGTTCTTC

d_gene: -
j_gene: TRBJ2-7
abundance: -
v_gene: TRBV3-1
CDR3aa: CASSQRESYEQYF
CDR3nt: TGTGCCAGCAGCCAAAGGGAGAGCTACGAGCAGTACTTC

d_gene: -
j_gene: TRBJ2-1
abundance: -
v_gene: TRBV12-3/TRBV12-4
CDR3aa: CASSLAYSSYNEQFF
CDR3nt: TGTGCCAGCAGTTTGGCCTACTCATCCTACAATGAGCAGTTCTTC

d_gene: -
j_gene: TRBJ1-5
abundance: few
v_gene: TRBV29-1
CDR3aa: CSVECWSNQPQHF
CDR3nt: TGCAGCGTTGAGTGTTGGAGCAATCAGCCCCAGCATTTT